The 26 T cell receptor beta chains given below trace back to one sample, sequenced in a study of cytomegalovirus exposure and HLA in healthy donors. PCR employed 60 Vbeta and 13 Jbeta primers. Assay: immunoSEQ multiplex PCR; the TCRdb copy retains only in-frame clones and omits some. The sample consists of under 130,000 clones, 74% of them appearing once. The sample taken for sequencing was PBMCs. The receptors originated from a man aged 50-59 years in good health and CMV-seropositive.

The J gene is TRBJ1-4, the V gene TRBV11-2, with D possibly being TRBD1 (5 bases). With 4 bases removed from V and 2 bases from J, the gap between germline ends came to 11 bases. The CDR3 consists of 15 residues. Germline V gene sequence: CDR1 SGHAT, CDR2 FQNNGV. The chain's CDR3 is CASSSPAGTNEKLFF. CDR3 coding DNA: TGTGCCAGCAGCTCCCCCGCAGGGACTAATGAAAAACTGTTTTTT.

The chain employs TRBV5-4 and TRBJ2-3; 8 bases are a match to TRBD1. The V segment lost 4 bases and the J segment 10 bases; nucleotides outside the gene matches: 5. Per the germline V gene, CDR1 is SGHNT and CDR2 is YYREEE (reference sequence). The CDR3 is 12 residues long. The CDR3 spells CASSRDRSSQYF. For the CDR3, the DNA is TGTGCCAGCAGCCGGGACAGGTCATCGCAGTATTTT.

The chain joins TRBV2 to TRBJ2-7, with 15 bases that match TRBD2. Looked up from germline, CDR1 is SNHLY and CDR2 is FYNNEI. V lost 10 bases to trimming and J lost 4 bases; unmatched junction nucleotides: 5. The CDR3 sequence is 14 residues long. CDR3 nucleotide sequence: TGTGCCACCAATGGACTAGCGGGAGGGTACGAGCAGTACTTC. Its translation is CATNGLAGGYEQYF.

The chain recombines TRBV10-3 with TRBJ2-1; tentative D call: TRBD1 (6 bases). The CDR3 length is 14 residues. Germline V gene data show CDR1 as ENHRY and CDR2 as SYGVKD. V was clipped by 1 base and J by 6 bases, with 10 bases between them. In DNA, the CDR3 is TGTGCCATCAGTGAGTTTGGACAGCCCAATGAGCAGTTCTTC. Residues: CAISEFGQPNEQFF.

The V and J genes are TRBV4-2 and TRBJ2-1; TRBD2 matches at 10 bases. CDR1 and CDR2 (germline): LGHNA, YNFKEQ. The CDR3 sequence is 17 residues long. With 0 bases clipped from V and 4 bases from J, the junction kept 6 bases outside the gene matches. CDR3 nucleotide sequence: TGTGCCAGCAGCCAAGAGTGGCTAGCGGGAGCGTACAATGAGCAGTTCTTC. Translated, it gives CASSQEWLAGAYNEQFF.

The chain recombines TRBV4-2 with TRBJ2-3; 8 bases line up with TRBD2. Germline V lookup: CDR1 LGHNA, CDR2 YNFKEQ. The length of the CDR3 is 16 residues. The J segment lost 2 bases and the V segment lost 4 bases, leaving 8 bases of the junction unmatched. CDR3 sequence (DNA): TGTGCCAGCAGCCCTACCTTAGCGGGATACACAGATACGCAGTATTTT. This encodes CASSPTLAGYTDTQYF.

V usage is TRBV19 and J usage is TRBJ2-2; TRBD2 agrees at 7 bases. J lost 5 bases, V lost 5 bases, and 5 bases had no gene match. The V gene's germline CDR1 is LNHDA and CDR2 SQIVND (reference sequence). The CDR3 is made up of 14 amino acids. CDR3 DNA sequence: TGTGCCAGTAGTGCGGGAGCCGGGACCGGGGAGCTGTTTTTT. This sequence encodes CASSAGAGTGELFF.

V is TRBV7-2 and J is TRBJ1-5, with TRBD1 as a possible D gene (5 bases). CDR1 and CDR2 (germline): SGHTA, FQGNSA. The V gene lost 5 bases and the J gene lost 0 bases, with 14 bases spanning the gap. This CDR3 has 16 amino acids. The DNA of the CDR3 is TGTGCCAGCAGCCGGGCGGGGGTTAATAGCAATCAGCCCCAGCATTTT. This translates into CASSRAGVNSNQPQHF.

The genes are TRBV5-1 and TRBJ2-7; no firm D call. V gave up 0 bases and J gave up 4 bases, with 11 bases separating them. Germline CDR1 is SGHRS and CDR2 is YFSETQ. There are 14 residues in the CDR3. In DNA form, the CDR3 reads TGCGCCAGCAGCTTGGCCCCGGGTGCTTACGAGCAGTACTTC. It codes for CASSLAPGAYEQYF. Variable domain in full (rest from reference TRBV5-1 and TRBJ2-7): KAGVTQTPRYLIKTRGQQVTLSCSPISGHRSVSWYQQTPGQGLQFLFEYFSETQRNKGNFPGRFSGRQFSNSRSEMNVSTLELGDSALYLCASSLAPGAYEQYFGPGTRLTVT.

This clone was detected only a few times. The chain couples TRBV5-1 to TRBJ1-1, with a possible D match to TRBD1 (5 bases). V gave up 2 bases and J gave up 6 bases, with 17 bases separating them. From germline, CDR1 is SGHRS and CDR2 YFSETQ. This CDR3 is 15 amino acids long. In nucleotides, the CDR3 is TGCGCCAGCAGCTTTGGCGCATCAGGGTTGGCTGAAGCTTTCTTT. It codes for CASSFGASGLAEAFF.

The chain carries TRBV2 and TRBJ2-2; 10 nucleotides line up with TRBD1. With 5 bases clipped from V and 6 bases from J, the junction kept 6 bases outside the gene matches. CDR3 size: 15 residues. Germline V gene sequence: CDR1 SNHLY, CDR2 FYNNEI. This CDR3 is CASSPGQGEAGELFF. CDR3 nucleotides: TGTGCCAGCAGTCCAGGACAGGGGGAGGCCGGGGAGCTGTTTTTT.

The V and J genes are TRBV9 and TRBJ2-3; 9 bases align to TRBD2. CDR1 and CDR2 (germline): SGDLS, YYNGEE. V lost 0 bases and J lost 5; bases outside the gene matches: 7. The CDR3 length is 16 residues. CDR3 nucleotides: TGTGCCAGCAGCGTAGAGCTAGCGGGATACCAAGATACGCAGTATTTT. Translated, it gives CASSVELAGYQDTQYF.

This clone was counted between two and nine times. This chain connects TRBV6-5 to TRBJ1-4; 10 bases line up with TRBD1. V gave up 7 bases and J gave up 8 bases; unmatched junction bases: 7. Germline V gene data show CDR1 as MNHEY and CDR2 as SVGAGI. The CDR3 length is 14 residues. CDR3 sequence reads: CASNRQGAGEKLFF. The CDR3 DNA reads TGTGCCAGCAATCGACAGGGGGCTGGAGAAAAACTGTTTTTT.

CDR3 region: CASSLLGDYEQYF. CDR3 sequence (DNA): TGCGCCAGCAGCTTGTTGGGCGACTACGAGCAGTACTTC. This chain links TRBV5-1 with TRBJ2-7; D is unclear. Germline V gives CDR1 SGHRS, CDR2 YFSETQ. V lost 1 base to trimming and J lost 3 bases, with 8 bases between them. This CDR3 contains 13 residues.

This CDR3 is CASRGTGLHREELFF. CDR3 DNA: TGTGCCAGCCGGGGGACAGGATTACACAGGGAGGAGCTGTTTTTT. This chain joins TRBV6-5 and TRBJ2-2; 8 positions agree with TRBD1. The CDR3 is 15 amino acids. J lost 10 bases, V lost 8 bases, and 15 bases had no gene match. Germline V gene sequence: CDR1 MNHEY, CDR2 SVGAGI.

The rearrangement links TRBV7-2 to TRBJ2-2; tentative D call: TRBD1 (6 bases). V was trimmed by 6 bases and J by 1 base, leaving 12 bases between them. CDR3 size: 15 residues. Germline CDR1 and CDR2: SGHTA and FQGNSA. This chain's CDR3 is CASSSDRWNTGELFF. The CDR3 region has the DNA TGTGCCAGCAGTTCCGACAGGTGGAACACCGGGGAGCTGTTTTTT.

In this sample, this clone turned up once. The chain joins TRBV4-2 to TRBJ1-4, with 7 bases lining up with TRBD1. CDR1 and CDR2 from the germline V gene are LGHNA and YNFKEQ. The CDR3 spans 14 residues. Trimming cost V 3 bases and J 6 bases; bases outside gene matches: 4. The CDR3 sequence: CASSQTGSDEKLFF. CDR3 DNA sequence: TGTGCCAGCAGCCAGACAGGGAGCGATGAAAAACTGTTTTTT.

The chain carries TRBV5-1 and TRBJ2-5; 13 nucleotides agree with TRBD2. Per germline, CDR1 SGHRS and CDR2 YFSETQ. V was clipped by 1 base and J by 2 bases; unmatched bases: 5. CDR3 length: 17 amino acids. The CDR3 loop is CASSLMGLAGPQETQYF. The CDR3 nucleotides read TGCGCCAGCAGCTTGATGGGACTAGCGGGGCCACAAGAGACCCAGTACTTC.

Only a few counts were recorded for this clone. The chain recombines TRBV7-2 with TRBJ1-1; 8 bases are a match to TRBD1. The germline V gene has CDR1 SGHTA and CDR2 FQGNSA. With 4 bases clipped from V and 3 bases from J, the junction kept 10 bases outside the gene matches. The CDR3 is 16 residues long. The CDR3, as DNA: TGTGCCAGCAGCTCTTTCCCCAGGGGGCGGTACACTGAAGCTTTCTTT. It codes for CASSSFPRGRYTEAFF.

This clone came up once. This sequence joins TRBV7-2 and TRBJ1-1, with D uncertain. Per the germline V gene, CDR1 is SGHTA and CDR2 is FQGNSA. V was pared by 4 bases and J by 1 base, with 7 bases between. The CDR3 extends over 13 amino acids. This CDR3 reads CASSSQANTEAFF. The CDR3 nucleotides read TGTGCCAGCAGCTCCCAGGCGAACACTGAAGCTTTCTTT.

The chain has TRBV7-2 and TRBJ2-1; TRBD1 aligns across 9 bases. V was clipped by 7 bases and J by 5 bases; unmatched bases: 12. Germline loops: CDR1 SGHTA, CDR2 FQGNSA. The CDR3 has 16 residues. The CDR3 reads CASNGGGTGLNNEQFF. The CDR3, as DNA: TGTGCCAGCAACGGAGGGGGGACAGGGTTAAACAATGAGCAGTTCTTC.

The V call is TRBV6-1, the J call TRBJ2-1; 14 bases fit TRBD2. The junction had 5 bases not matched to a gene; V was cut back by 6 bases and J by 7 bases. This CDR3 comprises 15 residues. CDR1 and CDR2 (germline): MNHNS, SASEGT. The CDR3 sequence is CASSAGTSGSNEQFF. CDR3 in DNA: TGTGCCAGCAGCGCCGGGACTAGCGGGAGTAATGAGCAGTTCTTC.

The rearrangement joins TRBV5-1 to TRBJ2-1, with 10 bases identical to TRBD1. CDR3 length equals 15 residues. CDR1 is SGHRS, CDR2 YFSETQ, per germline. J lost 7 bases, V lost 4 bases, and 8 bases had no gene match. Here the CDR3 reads CASSPQPGQGNEQFF. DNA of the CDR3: TGCGCCAGCAGCCCACAACCGGGACAGGGGAATGAGCAGTTCTTC.

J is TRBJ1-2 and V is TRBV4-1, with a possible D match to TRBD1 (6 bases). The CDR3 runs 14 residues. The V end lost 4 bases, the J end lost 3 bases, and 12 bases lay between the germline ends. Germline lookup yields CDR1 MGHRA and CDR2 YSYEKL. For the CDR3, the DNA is TGCGCCAGCAGCCGTCTGACAGGTGACTATGGCTACACCTTC. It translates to CASSRLTGDYGYTF.

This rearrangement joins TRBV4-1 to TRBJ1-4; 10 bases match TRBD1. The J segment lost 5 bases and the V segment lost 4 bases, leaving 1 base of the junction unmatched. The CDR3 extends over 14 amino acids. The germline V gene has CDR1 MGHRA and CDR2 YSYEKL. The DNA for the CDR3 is TGCGCCAGCAGCCTGACAGGGGGCAATGAAAAACTGTTTTTT. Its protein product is CASSLTGGNEKLFF.

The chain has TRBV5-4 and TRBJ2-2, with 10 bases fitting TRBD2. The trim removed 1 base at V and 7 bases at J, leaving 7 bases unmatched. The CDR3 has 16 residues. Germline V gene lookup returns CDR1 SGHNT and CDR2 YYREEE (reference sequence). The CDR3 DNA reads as TGTGCCAGCAGCTTGCGAAGCGGGGGGGCTGACGGGGAGCTGTTTTTT. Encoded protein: CASSLRSGGADGELFF.